Following are 8 T cell receptor beta chains from one sample sequenced in a study of T-cell reconstitution after alpha-beta-depleted transplantation in children. During its preparation, the TCRbeta library received unique molecular identifiers. In TCRdb, the PCR reads were re-called with MiXCR into one record per CDR3 protein. Among 150,000 to 200,000 distinct CDR3 sequences listed, 11% were seen once. The sample here was PBMCs, taken before TCRalphabeta/CD19-depleted stem cell transplant. The source of these receptors is a boy aged 2-15 years with acute myeloid leukemia, due to receive a stem cell transplant.

In this sample, this clonotype turned up many times. The chain has TRBV2 and TRBJ2-3; 10 positions match TRBD2. This CDR3 has 15 residues. Germline trimming cut 4 bases from V and 1 base from J; bases unmatched to any gene: 2. Per germline, CDR1 SNHLY and CDR2 FYNNEI. The CDR3 DNA reads as TGTGCCAGCAGTGGGACTAGCGGTCGCACAGATACGCAGTATTTT. It codes for CASSGTSGRTDTQYF.

This clonotype was counted many times. The CDR3, as DNA: TGTGCCAGCAGCTTAGGGGCGACTAGCGGGGGGCAAGTAGCCAAAAACATTCAGTACTTC. Protein sequence: CASSLGATSGGQVAKNIQYF. The J gene is TRBJ2-4, the V gene TRBV7-6, with TRBD2 matching 13 bases. With V trimmed by 1 base and J by 0 bases, 9 bases remained unmatched. CDR1 is SGHVS, CDR2 FNYEAQ, per germline. The CDR3 totals 20 residues.

This clonotype has a count of ten or more. V gene TRBV4-1 combines with J gene TRBJ1-2; D not resolved. There are 15 residues in the CDR3. Germline values: CDR1 MGHRA, CDR2 YSYEKL. V lost 1 base and J lost 1, with 10 bases in between. CDR3 protein: CASSQVGGINYGYTF. CDR3 DNA sequence: TGCGCCAGCAGCCAAGTAGGAGGGATTAACTATGGCTACACCTTC.

In this sample, this clonotype turned up many times. The chain recombines TRBV11-2 with TRBJ1-1, with a possible D match to TRBD1 (6 bases). Germline V gives CDR1 SGHAT, CDR2 FQNNGV. The CDR3 has 14 amino acids. Deletions cut 6 bases from V and 0 bases from J, with 11 bases between. This CDR3 is CASRRGQLNTEAFF. The CDR3 coding sequence is TGTGCCAGCAGACGGGGGCAGTTGAACACTGAAGCTTTCTTT.

This clonotype showed up just once. This could be a read error, since a much larger clone is one nucleotide away. The chain employs TRBV10-3 and TRBJ1-5; unclear D gene. The CDR3 has 17 amino acids. Germline V gives CDR1 ENHRY, CDR2 SYGVKD. In DNA form, the CDR3 reads TGTGCCATCAGATCCCGGGCTCAAAGTTATAGCAATCACCCCCAGCATTTT. Amino acid sequence: CAIRSRAQSYSNHPQHF.

In its sample, this clonotype was seen many times. The chain is built from TRBV20-1 and TRBJ1-1; TRBD1 is a possible D gene (5 bases). This CDR3 contains 12 residues. Germline V CDR1 and CDR2: DFQATT, SNEGSKA (reference sequence). Trimming took off 2 bases at V and 5 bases at J, with 9 bases between the two ends. As DNA, the CDR3 is TGCAGTGCTAGACAGGGTAGGACTGAAGCTTTCTTT. Encoded protein: CSARQGRTEAFF.

This clonotype was seen repeatedly, ten times or more. The chain carries TRBV12-3 or TRBV12-4 and TRBJ1-1, with D hard to call. V was trimmed by 5 bases and J by 2 bases, leaving 12 bases between them. The CDR3 totals 14 residues. CDR3 bases: TGTGCCAGCAGTCCTACCCGTGATAACACTGAAGCTTTCTTT. Amino acids: CASSPTRDNTEAFF.

Comments on this clonotype: One base away lies a much larger clone, so this may be a sequencing read error. This chain uses TRBV7-2 with TRBJ1-1; D not resolved. The CDR3 is 13 residues long. CDR1 is SGHTA and CDR2 is FQGNSA in the germline V gene. For the CDR3, the DNA is TGTGCCGGCAGCTTAGCACGGACGTCTGAAGCTTTCTTT. It encodes CAGSLARTSEAFF. Supplemented by reference TRBV7-2 and TRBJ1-1, the full variable domain reads GAGVSQSPSNKVTEKGKDVELRCDPISGHTALYWYRQSLGQGLEFLIYFQGNSAPDKSGLPSDRFSAERTGGSVSTLTIQRTQQEDSAVYLCAGSLARTSEAFFGQGTRLTVV.